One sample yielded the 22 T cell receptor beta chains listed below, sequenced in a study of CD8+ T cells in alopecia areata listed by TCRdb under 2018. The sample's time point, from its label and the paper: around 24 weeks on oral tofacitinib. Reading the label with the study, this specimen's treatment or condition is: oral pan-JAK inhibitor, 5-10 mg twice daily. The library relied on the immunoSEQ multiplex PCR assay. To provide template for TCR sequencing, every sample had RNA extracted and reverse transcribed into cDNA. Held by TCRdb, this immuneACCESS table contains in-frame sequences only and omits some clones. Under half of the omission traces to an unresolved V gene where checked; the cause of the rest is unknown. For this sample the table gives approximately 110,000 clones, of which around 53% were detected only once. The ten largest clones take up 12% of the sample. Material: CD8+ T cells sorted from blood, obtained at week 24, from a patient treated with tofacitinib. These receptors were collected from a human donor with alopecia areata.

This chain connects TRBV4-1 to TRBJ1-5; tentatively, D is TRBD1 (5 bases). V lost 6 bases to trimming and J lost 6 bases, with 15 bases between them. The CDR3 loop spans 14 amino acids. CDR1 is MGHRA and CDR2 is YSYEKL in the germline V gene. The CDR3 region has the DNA TGCGCCAGCAGTTATATCGGGGGGGTTCAGCCCCAGCATTTT. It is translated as CASSYIGGVQPQHF.

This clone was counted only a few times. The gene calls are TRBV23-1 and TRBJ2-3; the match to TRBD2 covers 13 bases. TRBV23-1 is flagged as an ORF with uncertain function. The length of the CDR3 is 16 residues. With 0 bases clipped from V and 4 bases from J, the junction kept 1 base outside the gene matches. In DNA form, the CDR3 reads TGCGCCAGCAGTCAATCTACTAGCGGGGGGGCAGATACGCAGTATTTT. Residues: CASSQSTSGGADTQYF.

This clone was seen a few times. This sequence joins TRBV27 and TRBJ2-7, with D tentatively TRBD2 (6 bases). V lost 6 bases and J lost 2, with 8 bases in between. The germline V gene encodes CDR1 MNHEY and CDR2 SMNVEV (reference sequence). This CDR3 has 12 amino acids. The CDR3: CASRGGTYEQYF. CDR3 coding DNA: TGTGCCAGCAGAGGAGGGACCTACGAGCAGTACTTC.

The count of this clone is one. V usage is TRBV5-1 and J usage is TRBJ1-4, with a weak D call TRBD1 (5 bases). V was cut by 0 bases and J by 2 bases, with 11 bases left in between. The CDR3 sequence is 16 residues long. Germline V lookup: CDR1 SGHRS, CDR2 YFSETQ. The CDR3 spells CASSLAGDQTNEKLFF. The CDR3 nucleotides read TGCGCCAGCAGCTTGGCTGGGGACCAGACTAATGAAAAACTGTTTTTT.

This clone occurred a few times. The CDR3, as DNA: TGTGCCAGCAGCCTGTCCCGGGGGAGCAGCTCCTACAATGAGCAGTTCTTC. This encodes CASSLSRGSSSYNEQFF. The rearrangement joins TRBV7-2 to TRBJ2-1, with D possibly matching TRBD2 (6 bases). The V gene's germline CDR1 is SGHTA and CDR2 FQGNSA. The CDR3 extends over 17 amino acids. V lost 5 bases to trimming and J lost 0 bases, with 17 bases between them.

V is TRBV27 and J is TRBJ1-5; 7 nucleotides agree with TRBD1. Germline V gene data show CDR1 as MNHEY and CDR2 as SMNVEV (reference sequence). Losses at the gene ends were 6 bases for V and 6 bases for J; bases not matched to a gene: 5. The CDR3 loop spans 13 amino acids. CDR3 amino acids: CASSLGGSQPQHF. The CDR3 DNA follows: TGTGCCAGCAGCTTAGGGGGCAGTCAGCCCCAGCATTTT.

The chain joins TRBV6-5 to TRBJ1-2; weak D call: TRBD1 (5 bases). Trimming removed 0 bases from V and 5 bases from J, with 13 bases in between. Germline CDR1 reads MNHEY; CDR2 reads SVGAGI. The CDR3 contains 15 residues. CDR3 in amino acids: CASSYSGGGVYGYTF. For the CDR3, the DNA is TGTGCCAGCAGTTACTCCGGGGGAGGGGTGTATGGCTACACCTTC.

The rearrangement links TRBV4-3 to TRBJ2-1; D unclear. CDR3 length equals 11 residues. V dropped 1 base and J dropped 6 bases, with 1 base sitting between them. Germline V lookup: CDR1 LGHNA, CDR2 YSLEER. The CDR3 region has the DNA TGCGCCAGCAGCCAAGGCAATGAGCAGTTCTTC. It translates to CASSQGNEQFF.

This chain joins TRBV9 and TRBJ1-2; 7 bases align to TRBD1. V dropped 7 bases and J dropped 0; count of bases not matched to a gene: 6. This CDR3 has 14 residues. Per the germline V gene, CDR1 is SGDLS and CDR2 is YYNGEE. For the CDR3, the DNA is TGTGCCAGCGGCTTAGGGACAGCTAACTATGGCTACACCTTC. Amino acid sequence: CASGLGTANYGYTF.

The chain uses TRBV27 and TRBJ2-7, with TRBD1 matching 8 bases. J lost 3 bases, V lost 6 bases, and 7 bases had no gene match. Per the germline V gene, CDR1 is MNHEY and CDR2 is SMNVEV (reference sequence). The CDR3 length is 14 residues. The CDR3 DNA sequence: TGTGCCAGCAGCTGGACAGGGTCTATCTACGAGCAGTACTTC. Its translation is CASSWTGSIYEQYF.

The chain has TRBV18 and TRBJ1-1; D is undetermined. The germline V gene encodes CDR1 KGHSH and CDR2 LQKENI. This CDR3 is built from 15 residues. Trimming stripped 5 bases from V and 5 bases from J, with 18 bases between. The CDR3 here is CASSSETQVGTEAFF. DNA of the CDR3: TGTGCCAGCTCATCCGAGACCCAAGTGGGAACTGAAGCTTTCTTT.

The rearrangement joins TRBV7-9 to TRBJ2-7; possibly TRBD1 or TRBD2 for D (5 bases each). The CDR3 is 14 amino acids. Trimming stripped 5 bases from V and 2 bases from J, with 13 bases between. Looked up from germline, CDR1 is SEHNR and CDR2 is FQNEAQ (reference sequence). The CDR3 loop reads CASSEAGTTYEQYF. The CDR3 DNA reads TGTGCCAGCAGCGAGGCCGGGACCACCTACGAGCAGTACTTC.

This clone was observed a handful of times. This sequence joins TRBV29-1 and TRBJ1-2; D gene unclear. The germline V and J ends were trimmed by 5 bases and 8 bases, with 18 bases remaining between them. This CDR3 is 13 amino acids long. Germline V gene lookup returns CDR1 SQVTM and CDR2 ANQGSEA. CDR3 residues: CSVFVPAGVGYTF. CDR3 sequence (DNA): TGCAGCGTTTTCGTCCCTGCCGGGGTCGGCTACACCTTC.

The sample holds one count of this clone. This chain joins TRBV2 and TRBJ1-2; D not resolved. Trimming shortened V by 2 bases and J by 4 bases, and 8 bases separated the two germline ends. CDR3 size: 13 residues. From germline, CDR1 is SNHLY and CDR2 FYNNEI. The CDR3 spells CASSESAGYGYTF. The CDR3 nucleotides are TGTGCCAGCAGTGAATCGGCAGGCTATGGCTACACCTTC.

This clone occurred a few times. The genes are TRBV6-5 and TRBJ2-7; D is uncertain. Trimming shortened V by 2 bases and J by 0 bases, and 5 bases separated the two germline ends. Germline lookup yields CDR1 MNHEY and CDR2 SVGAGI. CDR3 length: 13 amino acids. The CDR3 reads CASSYADSYEQYF. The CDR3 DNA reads TGTGCCAGCAGTTACGCGGACTCCTACGAGCAGTACTTC.

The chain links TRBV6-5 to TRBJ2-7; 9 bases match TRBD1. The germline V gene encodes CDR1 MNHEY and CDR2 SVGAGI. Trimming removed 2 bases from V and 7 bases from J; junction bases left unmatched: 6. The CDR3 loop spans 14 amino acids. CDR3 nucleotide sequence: TGTGCCAGCAGTTACACACAGGGGGCAGGGGAGCAGTACTTC. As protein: CASSYTQGAGEQYF.

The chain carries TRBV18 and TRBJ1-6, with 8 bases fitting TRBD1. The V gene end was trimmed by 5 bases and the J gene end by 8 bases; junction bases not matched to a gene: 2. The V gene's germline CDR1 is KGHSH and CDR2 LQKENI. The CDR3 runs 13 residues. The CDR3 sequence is CASSDRGDSPLHF. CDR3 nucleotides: TGTGCCAGCTCAGACAGGGGTGATTCACCCCTCCACTTT.

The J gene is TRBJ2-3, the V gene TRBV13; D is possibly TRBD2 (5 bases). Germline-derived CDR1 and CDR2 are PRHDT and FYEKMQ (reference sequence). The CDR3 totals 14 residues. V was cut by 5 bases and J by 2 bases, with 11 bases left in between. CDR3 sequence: CASSAPGSTDTQYF. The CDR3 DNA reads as TGTGCCAGCAGCGCGCCGGGATCCACAGATACGCAGTATTTT. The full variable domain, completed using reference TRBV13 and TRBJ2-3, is AAGVIQSPRHLIKEKRETATLKCYPIPRHDTVYWYQQGPGQDPQFLISFYEKMQSDKGSIPDRFSAQQFSDYHSELNMSSLELGDSALYFCASSAPGSTDTQYFGPGTRLTVL.

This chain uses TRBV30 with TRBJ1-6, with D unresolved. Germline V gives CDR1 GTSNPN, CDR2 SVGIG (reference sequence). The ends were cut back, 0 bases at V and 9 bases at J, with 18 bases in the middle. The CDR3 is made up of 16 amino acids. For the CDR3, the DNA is TGTGCCTGGAGTGTCTTTCCAGCTCAGGCGAGTTCACCCCTCCACTTT. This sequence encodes CAWSVFPAQASSPLHF.

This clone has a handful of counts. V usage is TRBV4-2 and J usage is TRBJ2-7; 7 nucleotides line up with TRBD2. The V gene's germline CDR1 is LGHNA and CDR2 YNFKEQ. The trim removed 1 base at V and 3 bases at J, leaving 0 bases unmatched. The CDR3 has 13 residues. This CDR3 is CASSQGGGYEQYF. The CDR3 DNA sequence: TGTGCCAGCAGCCAAGGGGGGGGCTACGAGCAGTACTTC.

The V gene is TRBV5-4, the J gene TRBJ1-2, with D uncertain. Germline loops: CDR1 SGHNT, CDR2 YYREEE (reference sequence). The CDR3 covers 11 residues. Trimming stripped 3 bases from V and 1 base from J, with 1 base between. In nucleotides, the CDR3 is TGTGCCAGCAGCTATAACTATGGCTACACCTTC. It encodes CASSYNYGYTF.

In DNA, the CDR3 is TGTGCCAGCAGCTTAGTTGGAGCCGAGCAGTACTTC. This translates into CASSLVGAEQYF. The rearrangement joins TRBV11-2 to TRBJ2-7; D is uncertain. CDR1 is SGHAT, CDR2 FQNNGV, per germline. Between the trimmed V and J ends, which lost 1 base and 6 bases, there was a span of 7 bases. The CDR3 has 12 amino acids.